This T cell receptor (beta chain) stems from a study of OX40 agonist ivuxolimab in advanced cancers. The table came from immunoSEQ multiplex PCR; TCRdb's copy has only in-frame clones and leaves some out. In the table there are 100,000 to 140,000 clones, around 93% of which are singletons. This clone was detected a few times. This TCR was sampled from an adult with an advanced solid tumor such as melanoma, head and neck, liver or kidney cancer. The material was CD4+ or CD8+ T cells sorted from blood, obtained in a trial of the OX40 agonist ivuxolimab.

The CDR3 DNA sequence: TGTGCCAGCAGCCGCGAGTTGAGCTCCTACAATGAGCAGTTCTTC. It encodes CASSRELSSYNEQFF. The chain couples TRBV7-2 to TRBJ2-1; no reliable D call. Germline assignment: CDR1 SGHTA and CDR2 FQGNSA. The length of the CDR3 is 15 residues. Trimming took off 5 bases at V and 0 bases at J, with 11 bases between the two ends.